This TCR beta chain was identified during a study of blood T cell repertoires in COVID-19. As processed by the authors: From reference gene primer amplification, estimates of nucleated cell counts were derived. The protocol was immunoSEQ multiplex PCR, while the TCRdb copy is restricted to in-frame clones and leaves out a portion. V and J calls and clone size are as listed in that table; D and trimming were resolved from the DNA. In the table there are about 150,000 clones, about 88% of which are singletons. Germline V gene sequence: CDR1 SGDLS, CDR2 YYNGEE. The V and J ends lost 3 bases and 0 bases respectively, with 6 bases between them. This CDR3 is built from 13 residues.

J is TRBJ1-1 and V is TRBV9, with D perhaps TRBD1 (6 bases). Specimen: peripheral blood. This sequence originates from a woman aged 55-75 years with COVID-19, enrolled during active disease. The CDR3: CASSGQVNTEAFF. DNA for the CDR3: TGTGCCAGCAGCGGACAGGTGAACACTGAAGCTTTCTTT.